Each of the 19 T cell receptor beta chains below was sequenced from the same sample in a study of beta chain features in type 1 diabetes. Study-wide results and limits: All four CD4+ subsets of Type 1 diabetes patients contained TCRB CDR3s that were moderately but significantly shorter.

The authors reverse transcribed all of the isolated RNA, so sequencing captured expressed TCRB transcripts. Assay: immunoSEQ multiplex PCR; the TCRdb copy retains only in-frame clones and omits some. Among approximately 360,000 clones listed, about 12% were seen once. These receptors lack a known antigen. The source material was naive CD4+ T cells from blood. These receptors all stem from a woman under 30 with type 1 diabetes.

The CDR3 DNA reads TGTGCCAGCAGCGCCTCGACAGACAAAGGGGGCACTGAAGCTTTCTTT. Protein product: CASSASTDKGGTEAFF. The chain recombines TRBV9 with TRBJ1-1; D possibly corresponds to TRBD1 (6 bases). V shed 3 bases and J shed 4 bases, with 19 bases lying between them. The CDR3 is 16 residues long. The germline CDR1 and CDR2 sequences are SGDLS and YYNGEE.

This sequence joins TRBV18 and TRBJ1-5, with a possible D match to TRBD1 (6 bases). The CDR3 has 15 amino acids. Trimming cost V 6 bases and J 1 base, with 13 bases left between them. Germline V gene data show CDR1 as KGHSH and CDR2 as LQKENI. In DNA form, the CDR3 reads TGTGCCAGCTCTCCAACACAGGGCAGCAATCAGCCCCAGCATTTT. Translating it yields CASSPTQGSNQPQHF.

This clone came up a few times. A read error may produce the germline difference seen at one junction end. The chain uses TRBV4-3 and TRBJ1-2, with D possibly being TRBD1 (6 bases). The germline CDR1 and CDR2 sequences are LGHNA and YSLEER. This CDR3 spans 13 amino acids. The CDR3 sequence: CASSQTIGGAEEF. Written as DNA, the CDR3 is TGCGCCAGCAGCCAGACAATTGGGGGGGCGGAGGAGTTC.

The chain uses TRBV11-2 and TRBJ2-1; TRBD2 might be the D (6 bases). The CDR3 has 14 residues. The V and J ends lost 7 bases and 5 bases respectively, with 15 bases between them. Germline CDR1 SGHAT, CDR2 FQNNGV. The CDR3 DNA reads TGTGCCAGCACCGCGGGAATTGGTAACAATGAGCAGTTCTTC. As protein: CASTAGIGNNEQFF.

The chain uses TRBV28 and TRBJ1-3; maybe TRBD1 (5 bases). The V end was cut by 8 bases, the J end by 3 bases, with 23 bases between. The CDR3 sequence is 17 residues long. The germline V gene has CDR1 MDHEN and CDR2 SYDVKM. CDR3 protein: CASANGGGLYLGNTIYF. CDR3 in DNA: TGTGCCAGCGCGAATGGGGGGGGGTTATACCTTGGAAACACCATATATTTT.

This clone has a handful of counts. The rearrangement links TRBV30 to TRBJ2-3; 11 positions match TRBD1. The CDR3 runs 16 residues. Germline CDR1 GTSNPN, CDR2 SVGIG (reference sequence). J was trimmed by 3 bases and V by 4 bases; bases with no gene match: 9. The CDR3 DNA sequence: TGTGCCTGGAAGTGGAGGGACAGGGGGTGGACAGATACGCAGTATTTT. Translating gives CAWKWRDRGWTDTQYF.

To note about this clone: Sequence at one end of the junction differs from germline and may be a read error. This chain connects TRBV7-2 to TRBJ2-7; D possibly corresponds to TRBD2 (5 bases). The CDR3 has 13 amino acids. The germline gives CDR1 SGHTA, CDR2 FQGNSA. CDR3 protein: CASTLGSDYEQYF. For the CDR3, the DNA is TGTGCCAGCACCCTAGGTTCCGACTACGAACAGTACTTC.

The chain joins TRBV4-2 to TRBJ2-6; no definite D call. Germline lookup yields CDR1 LGHNA and CDR2 YNFKEQ. CDR3 length equals 17 residues. Trimming cost V 0 bases and J 3 bases, with 12 bases left between them. This CDR3 reads CASSQEPQSVGANVLTF. DNA of the CDR3: TGTGCCAGCAGCCAAGAGCCACAGTCAGTTGGGGCCAACGTCCTGACTTTC.

This clone was observed a few times. The chain is built from TRBV7-9 and TRBJ2-5; D is possibly TRBD2 (6 bases). The CDR3 loop spans 16 amino acids. Germline assignment: CDR1 SEHNR and CDR2 FQNEAQ (reference sequence). V was pared by 4 bases and J by 2 bases, with 17 bases between. CDR3 protein: CASSSPWGTRQETQYF. The CDR3, as DNA: TGTGCCAGCAGCTCCCCTTGGGGGACTCGACAAGAGACCCAGTACTTC. Full variable domain (rest looked up from reference TRBV7-9 and TRBJ2-5): DTGVSQNPRHKITKRGQNVTFRCDPISEHNRLYWYRQTLGQGPEFLTYFQNEAQLEKSRLLSDRFSAERPKGSFSTLEIQRTEQGDSAMYLCASSSPWGTRQETQYFGPGTRLLVL.

The DNA for the CDR3 is TGTGCCAGCTCACCCCGGACAGCTTCGGACACTGAAGCTTTCTTT. Amino acids: CASSPRTASDTEAFF. The chain has TRBV18 and TRBJ1-1, with D possibly matching TRBD1 (6 bases). V lost 3 bases, J lost 3 bases, and 14 bases lay in between. Germline V gene lookup returns CDR1 KGHSH and CDR2 LQKENI. The CDR3 spans 15 residues.

The chain uses TRBV4-2 and TRBJ2-7, with 9 bases matching TRBD2. The junction had 7 bases not matched to a gene; V was cut back by 1 base and J by 3 bases. CDR1 is LGHNA, CDR2 YNFKEQ, per germline. The CDR3 spans 16 residues. The CDR3 is CASSQVGREGLYEQYF. The CDR3 coding sequence is TGTGCCAGCAGCCAAGTTGGGCGGGAGGGCCTCTACGAGCAGTACTTC.

This clone was counted a few times. V gene TRBV14 combines with J gene TRBJ2-1; D ambiguous. Germline CDR1 is SGHDN and CDR2 is FVKESK. The CDR3 is made up of 15 amino acids. Deletions cut 1 base from V and 2 bases from J, with 9 bases between. CDR3: CASSQVRLAYNEQFF. The CDR3 region has the DNA TGTGCCAGCAGCCAAGTCCGGCTAGCCTACAATGAGCAGTTCTTC.

In its sample, this clone was seen a few times. The chain links TRBV7-3 to TRBJ1-2, with D possibly TRBD1 on 6 matching bases. V lost 5 bases to trimming and J lost 7 bases, with 14 bases between them. The length of the CDR3 is 13 residues. Germline V gene sequence: CDR1 SGHTA, CDR2 FQGTGA. This CDR3 reads CASSDEQGAGYTF. The CDR3 DNA sequence: TGTGCCAGCAGCGACGAACAGGGAGCTGGCTACACCTTC.

The chain uses TRBV4-3 and TRBJ1-2; TRBD1 aligns across 8 bases. This CDR3 is built from 16 residues. Germline V CDR1 and CDR2: LGHNA, YSLEER. The J segment lost 5 bases and the V segment lost 0 bases, leaving 8 bases of the junction unmatched. The CDR3 loop reads CASSQEVAGGGYGYTF. The DNA of the CDR3 is TGCGCCAGCAGCCAAGAAGTGGCAGGGGGCGGATATGGCTACACCTTC.

Only a few counts were recorded for this clone. The chain employs TRBV6-5 and TRBJ2-7, with 8 bases fitting TRBD2. CDR1 and CDR2 from the germline V gene are MNHEY and SVGAGI. V shed 8 bases and J 5 bases; nucleotides not matched to a gene: 11. The CDR3 loop spans 14 amino acids. The DNA for the CDR3 is TGTGCCAGCGGATCCGGACTAGCCGGGGACGAGCAGTACTTC. Its protein is CASGSGLAGDEQYF.

The chain couples TRBV29-1 to TRBJ1-1; D not certain. CDR1 and CDR2 (germline): SQVTM, ANQGSEA. V gave up 2 bases and J gave up 10 bases, with 20 bases separating them. This CDR3 is built from 14 residues. The CDR3 reads CSVERNNLVRGAFF. DNA of the CDR3: TGCAGCGTTGAACGCAATAACTTGGTCCGAGGAGCTTTCTTT. Combining the CDR3 with reference TRBV29-1 and TRBJ1-1 gives the whole variable domain SAVISQKPSRDICQRGTSLTIQCQVDSQVTMMFWYRQQPGQSLTLIATANQGSEATYESGFVIDKFPISRPNLTFSTLTVSNMSPEDSSIYLCSVERNNLVRGAFFGQGTRLTVV.

The genes are TRBV27 and TRBJ2-7, with D perhaps matching TRBD2 (5 bases). Trimming left V 4 bases short and J 0 bases short, with 10 bases between. Germline CDR1 and CDR2: MNHEY and SMNVEV (reference sequence). The CDR3 spans 14 residues. CDR3 sequence reads: CASSSPSFSYEQYF. Here the CDR3 DNA reads TGTGCCAGCAGTTCTCCTAGCTTCTCCTACGAGCAGTACTTC.

In its sample, this clone was seen a few times. The genes are TRBV7-2 and TRBJ1-6; D is unresolved. Trimming took 4 bases from V and 6 from J, leaving 19 bases between them. Germline CDR1 SGHTA, CDR2 FQGNSA. The CDR3 spans 17 residues. The CDR3 bases are TGTGCCAGCAGCTCGATAGTCGTGGAGGCGTCTAATTCACCCCTCCACTTT. This codes for CASSSIVVEASNSPLHF.

The chain couples TRBV29-1 to TRBJ1-1; D is unresolved. This CDR3 contains 14 residues. In germline, CDR1 is SQVTM, CDR2 ANQGSEA. The V gene lost 4 bases and the J gene lost 0 bases, with 12 bases spanning the gap. CDR3 in amino acids: CSVVALYMNTEAFF. CDR3 bases: TGCAGCGTTGTTGCCCTTTACATGAACACTGAAGCTTTCTTT.